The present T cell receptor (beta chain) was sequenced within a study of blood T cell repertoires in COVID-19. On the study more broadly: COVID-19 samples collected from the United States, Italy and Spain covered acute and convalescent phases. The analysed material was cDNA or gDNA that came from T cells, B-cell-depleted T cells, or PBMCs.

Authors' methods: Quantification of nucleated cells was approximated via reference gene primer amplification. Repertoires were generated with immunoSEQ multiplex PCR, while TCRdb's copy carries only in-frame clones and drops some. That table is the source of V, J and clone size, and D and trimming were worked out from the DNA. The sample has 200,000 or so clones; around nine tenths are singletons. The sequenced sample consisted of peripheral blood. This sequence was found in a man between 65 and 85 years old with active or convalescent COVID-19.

The CDR3 spells CASSSPPGAGAGELFF. The CDR3 nucleotides read TGTGCCAGCAGTTCCCCCCCAGGGGCCGGGGCCGGGGAGCTGTTTTTT. The V call is TRBV6-5, the J call TRBJ2-2; possibly TRBD1 for D (6 bases). The CDR3 has 16 amino acids. Germline assignment: CDR1 MNHEY and CDR2 SVGAGI. The V gene lost 4 bases and the J gene lost 6 bases, with 18 bases spanning the gap.